This TCR beta chain appears in the sequencing data of a study of OX40 agonist ivuxolimab in advanced cancers. The study's findings and limits: Compared with others, partial responders at 0.1-3.0 mg/kg displayed clonal expansion among the lowest.

Patients had blood sampled at baseline and again on cycle 4 day 1 and cycle 7 day 1. Details on this clone: The antigen remains unidentified.

CDR3 size: 17 residues. The germline V gene encodes CDR1 MDHEN and CDR2 SYDVKM. The V gene end was trimmed by 3 bases and the J gene end by 0 bases; junction bases not matched to a gene: 6. Clones were sequenced by immunoSEQ multiplex PCR, and TCRdb holds only the in-frame ones, with some missing. The sample has fewer than 70,000 clones, roughly 87% seen once. This TCR was sampled from an adult with an advanced solid tumor such as melanoma, head and neck, liver or kidney cancer. Here the sequenced sample was CD4+ or CD8+ T cells sorted from blood, taken in a trial of the OX40 agonist ivuxolimab. The chain carries TRBV28 and TRBJ2-3; 10 bases line up with TRBD2. The DNA for the CDR3 is TGTGCCAGCAGTTTCCTCCGGACTAGCGGAAGCACAGATACGCAGTATTTT. This codes for CASSFLRTSGSTDTQYF.